This T cell receptor beta chain was sequenced during a study of blood T cell repertoires in COVID-19. V lost 6 bases and J lost 6; bases outside the gene matches: 5. Germline loops: CDR1 MDHEN, CDR2 SYDVKM. This CDR3 comprises 14 residues. Original analysis: Estimation of nucleated cell counts relied on the amplification of reference gene primers. Some clones are missing from TCRdb's copy, which holds only in-frame ones; the method was immunoSEQ multiplex PCR. That table is the source of V, J and clone size, and D and trimming were worked out from the DNA. The sample lists 70,000 to 75,000 clones, 90% occurring once.

The chain uses TRBV28 and TRBJ1-5; 10 bases are a match to TRBD1. The sample comprised peripheral blood. This receptor was taken from a woman under 30 with acute or convalescent COVID-19. The DNA of the CDR3 is TGTGCCAGCAGAACCGGGACAGGGGTTCAGCCCCAGCATTTT. Amino acids: CASRTGTGVQPQHF.